This entry lists 18 T cell receptor beta chains sequenced from one sample in a study of T cell responses to AZD1222 COVID-19 vaccine (dated by TCRdb to about 2021). The library was prepared using the immunoSEQ multiplex PCR assay. TCRdb took this table from immuneACCESS and kept in-frame rearrangements with V and J called. Such tables lack part of the clones; where checked against another copy, unresolved V genes explain under half of the gap, and the rest is unexplained. Across this sample there are roughly 72,000 clones, with around 89% seen only once. The ten largest account for 9% to 10% of the sample. Explained via the paper, the time point label denotes: about 28 days (+/-7) after the second vaccine dose. This specimen's treatment or condition label, interpreted: meningococcal conjugate vaccine given as trial control. Source: peripheral blood, taken 28 days after the second dose of the MenACWY control vaccine. Receptors were obtained from an adult who received the MenACWY meningococcal vaccine as a control.

This clone occurred once. This CDR3 is CASGIVEGTSYSPLHF. CDR3 DNA: TGTGCTAGTGGTATCGTCGAGGGTACATCGTATTCACCCCTCCACTTT. The J gene is TRBJ1-6, the V gene TRBV12-5, with D unresolved. V was shortened by 5 bases and J by 8 bases, with 19 bases between the two germline ends. The length of the CDR3 is 16 residues. Germline CDR1 LGHNT, CDR2 FRNRAP.

Comments on this clone: The sample carries other DNA sequences with the same CDR3. The chain combines TRBV5-1 with TRBJ1-2, with TRBD1 as a possible D gene (5 bases). The germline V gene has CDR1 SGHRS and CDR2 YFSETQ. The germline V and J ends were trimmed by 0 bases and 1 base, with 7 bases remaining between them. This CDR3 has 14 amino acids. CDR3 sequence: CASSLDGGNYGYTF. For the CDR3, the DNA is TGCGCCAGCAGCTTGGATGGGGGTAACTATGGCTACACCTTC.

This chain connects TRBV28 to TRBJ1-2; D unresolved. Germline V CDR1 and CDR2: MDHEN, SYDVKM. This CDR3 is 12 amino acids long. V dropped 6 bases and J dropped 5 bases, with 10 bases sitting between them. The CDR3 region has the DNA TGTGCCAGCAGCCTCAGTACATATGGCTACACCTTC. Translation gives CASSLSTYGYTF.

The rearrangement joins TRBV19 to TRBJ1-4, with 7 bases matching TRBD1. Germline CDR1 and CDR2: LNHDA and SQIVND (reference sequence). The CDR3 totals 16 residues. V gave up 5 bases and J gave up 3 bases; unmatched junction bases: 9. This chain's CDR3 is CASSSRQGRSNEKLFF. CDR3 in DNA: TGTGCCAGTAGTTCCAGACAGGGTAGATCTAATGAAAAACTGTTTTTT.

The chain links TRBV3-1 (or the pseudogene TRBV3-2) to TRBJ1-2; 7 bases map to TRBD1. This CDR3 is built from 17 residues. Germline V gene data show CDR1 as LGHDT and CDR2 as YNNKEL (reference sequence). Trimming took 4 bases from V and 0 from J; bases not matched to a gene: 11. The CDR3 loop reads CASSRSLTGTPNYGYTF. The CDR3 region has the DNA TGTGCCAGCAGCCGCTCCCTGACAGGGACTCCTAACTATGGCTACACCTTC.

The rearrangement uses TRBV6-5 and TRBJ2-5; 9 nucleotides align to TRBD2. The CDR3 totals 15 residues. Germline V gives CDR1 MNHEY, CDR2 SVGAGI. V shed 2 bases, J shed 7 bases, and the junction held 8 bases outside the gene matches. CDR3: CASSYGGTSSSTQYF. CDR3 bases: TGTGCCAGCAGTTACGGTGGGACTAGCTCATCGACCCAGTACTTC.

The rearrangement links TRBV18 to TRBJ2-7; D unclear. Germline CDR1 reads KGHSH; CDR2 reads LQKENI. V was cut by 5 bases and J by 0 bases, with 11 bases left in between. The CDR3 is made up of 14 amino acids. CDR3 nucleotide sequence: TGTGCCAGCTCATCCGGGCAGGCCTCCTACGAGCAGTACTTC. Translation: CASSSGQASYEQYF.

V and J are TRBV7-9 and TRBJ2-7; D gene ambiguous. The germline V gene has CDR1 SEHNR and CDR2 FQNEAQ (reference sequence). The CDR3 extends over 14 amino acids. V lost 1 base and J lost 3, with 10 bases in between. CDR3 in DNA: TGTGCCAGCAGCTTAGAAAAAGGGAACTACGAGCAGTACTTC. Its protein is CASSLEKGNYEQYF.

The J gene is TRBJ1-6, the V gene TRBV12-3 or TRBV12-4; no clear D gene. CDR3 size: 13 residues. With 5 bases removed from V and 13 bases from J, the gap between germline ends came to 15 bases. The chain's CDR3 is CASSTTQFGPLHF. The DNA of the CDR3 is TGTGCCAGCAGTACTACTCAGTTCGGGCCCCTCCACTTT.

The chain has TRBV2 and TRBJ2-4; 9 nucleotides match TRBD1. The germline gives CDR1 SNHLY, CDR2 FYNNEI. CDR3 length: 15 residues. Unmatched junction bases numbered 9, after V lost 9 bases and J lost 3 bases. This CDR3 is CASYTGGIDKNIQYF. DNA of the CDR3: TGTGCCAGTTACACAGGGGGCATTGACAAAAACATTCAGTACTTC. Full variable domain (rest looked up from reference TRBV2 and TRBJ2-4): EPEVTQTPSHQVTQMGQEVILRCVPISNHLYFYWYRQILGQKVEFLVSFYNNEISEKSEIFDDQFSVERPDGSNFTLKIRSTKLEDSAMYFCASYTGGIDKNIQYFGAGTRLSVL.

The chain uses TRBV29-1 and TRBJ1-1; D is undetermined. Trimming cost V 4 bases and J 4 bases, with 7 bases left between them. In germline, CDR1 is SQVTM, CDR2 ANQGSEA. This CDR3 region has 11 residues. CDR3 sequence reads: CSVGRSTEAFF. DNA for the CDR3: TGCAGCGTTGGCAGAAGCACTGAAGCTTTCTTT. The full variable domain, its missing parts supplied by reference TRBV29-1 and TRBJ1-1, is SAVISQKPSRDICQRGTSLTIQCQVDSQVTMMFWYRQQPGQSLTLIATANQGSEATYESGFVIDKFPISRPNLTFSTLTVSNMSPEDSSIYLCSVGRSTEAFFGQGTRLTVV.

The chain couples TRBV5-1 to TRBJ1-4; D is ambiguous. V was trimmed by 0 bases and J by 2 bases, leaving 11 bases between them. The CDR3 is 16 residues long. Germline-derived CDR1 and CDR2 are SGHRS and YFSETQ. The CDR3 nucleotides read TGCGCCAGCAGCTTGGATGTGGTTACGACTAATGAAAAACTGTTTTTT. Its protein is CASSLDVVTTNEKLFF.

The chain carries TRBV28 and TRBJ1-5; D is perhaps TRBD1 (6 bases). The CDR3 has 14 residues. V lost 2 bases to trimming and J lost 7 bases, with 12 bases between them. Germline-derived CDR1 and CDR2 are MDHEN and SYDVKM. The CDR3 sequence is CASSLGGLNQPQHF. The CDR3 coding sequence is TGTGCCAGCAGTTTAGGGGGGCTGAACCAGCCCCAGCATTTT.

The rearrangement uses TRBV5-1 and TRBJ2-3; D uncertain. Germline V gene lookup returns CDR1 SGHRS and CDR2 YFSETQ. The V and J ends lost 3 bases and 1 base respectively, with 24 bases between them. The CDR3 sequence is 19 residues long. CDR3: CASSSSGFVGERRTDTQYF. The CDR3 DNA reads as TGCGCCAGCAGCTCGTCAGGTTTTGTTGGAGAAAGGCGCACAGATACGCAGTATTTT.

Concerning this clone: Other DNA sequences from this sample encode an identical CDR3 as well. The CDR3 sequence is CSVPGTGNTEAFF. CDR3 DNA sequence: TGCAGCGTTCCCGGGACGGGGAACACTGAAGCTTTCTTT. The chain combines TRBV29-1 with TRBJ1-1, with TRBD1 as a possible D gene (5 bases). Germline V gene data show CDR1 as SQVTM and CDR2 as ANQGSEA. Trimming took off 5 bases at V and 1 base at J, with 11 bases between the two ends. This CDR3 is built from 13 residues.

The chain is built from TRBV6-1 and TRBJ1-6, with D tentatively TRBD1 (5 bases). Germline CDR1 and CDR2: MNHNS and SASEGT. The CDR3 consists of 15 residues. Trimming stripped 0 bases from V and 11 bases from J, with 14 bases between. In DNA, the CDR3 is TGTGCCAGCAGTGAAGCGCTTCAGGGTACGACACCCCTCCACTTT. Protein product: CASSEALQGTTPLHF.

V usage is TRBV5-1 and J usage is TRBJ1-1; a weak D match, TRBD1 (5 bases). Looked up from germline, CDR1 is SGHRS and CDR2 is YFSETQ. V was cut by 0 bases and J by 5 bases, with 14 bases left in between. The length of the CDR3 is 15 residues. The CDR3 DNA sequence: TGCGCCAGCAGCTTGGTTCGGGGGAGCGGGACTGAAGCTTTCTTT. It translates to CASSLVRGSGTEAFF.

The chain links TRBV6-5 to TRBJ1-3; D remains unclear. The V end lost 2 bases, the J end lost 0 bases, and 5 bases lay between the germline ends. CDR3 length: 14 residues. The germline CDR1 and CDR2 sequences are MNHEY and SVGAGI. CDR3 sequence: CASSYGGSGNTIYF. Written as DNA, the CDR3 is TGTGCCAGCAGTTACGGAGGCTCTGGAAACACCATATATTTT.